The present TCR beta chain was sequenced within a study of cytomegalovirus exposure and HLA in healthy donors. PCR employed 60 Vbeta and 13 Jbeta primers. This table comes from immunoSEQ multiplex PCR, and its TCRdb copy is limited to in-frame clones, with some not included. The sample shows 75,000 to 100,000 clones, 60% to 80% of them seen only once. Trimming left V 5 bases short and J 11 bases short, with 10 bases between. CDR1 and CDR2 (germline): DFQATT, SNEGSKA (reference sequence). This CDR3 has 10 amino acids. Sequenced: PBMCs. The genes are TRBV20-1 and TRBJ2-1, with D perhaps matching TRBD2 (6 bases). The receptor was derived from a woman aged 60-75 years in good health and CMV-seropositive. CDR3 DNA sequence: TGCAGTGCTTATAGCGGAAAGCAGTTCTTC. Translated, it gives CSAYSGKQFF.